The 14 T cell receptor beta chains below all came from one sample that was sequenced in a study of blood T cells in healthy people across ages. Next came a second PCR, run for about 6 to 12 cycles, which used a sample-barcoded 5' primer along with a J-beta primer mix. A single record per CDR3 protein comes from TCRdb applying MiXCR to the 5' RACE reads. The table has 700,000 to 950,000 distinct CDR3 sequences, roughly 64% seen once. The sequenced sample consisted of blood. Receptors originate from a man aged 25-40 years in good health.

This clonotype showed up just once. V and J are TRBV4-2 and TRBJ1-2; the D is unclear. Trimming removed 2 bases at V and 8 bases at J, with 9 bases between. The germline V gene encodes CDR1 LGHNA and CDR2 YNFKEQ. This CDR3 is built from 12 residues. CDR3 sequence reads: CASSQLTEGYTF. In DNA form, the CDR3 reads TGTGCCAGCAGCCAACTTACGGAGGGCTACACCTTC.

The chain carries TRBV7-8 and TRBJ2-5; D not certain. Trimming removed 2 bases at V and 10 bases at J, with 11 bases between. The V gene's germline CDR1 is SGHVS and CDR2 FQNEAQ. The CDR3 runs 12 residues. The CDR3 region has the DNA TGTGCCAGCAGCTTAACGGTTGGGAACCAGTACTTC. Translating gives CASSLTVGNQYF.

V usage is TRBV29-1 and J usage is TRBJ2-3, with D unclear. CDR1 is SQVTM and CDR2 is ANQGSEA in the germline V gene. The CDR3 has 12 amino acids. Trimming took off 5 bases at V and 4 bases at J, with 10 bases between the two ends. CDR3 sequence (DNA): TGCAGCGTTCTCTTCAGTGCAGATACGCAGTATTTT. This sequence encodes CSVLFSADTQYF.

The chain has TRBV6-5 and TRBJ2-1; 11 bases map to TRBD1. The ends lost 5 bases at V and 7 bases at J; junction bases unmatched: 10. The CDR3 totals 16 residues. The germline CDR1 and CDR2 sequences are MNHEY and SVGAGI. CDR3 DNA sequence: TGTGCCAGCAGTCAGACACGGGACAGGGGGTCTAATGAGCAGTTCTTC. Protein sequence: CASSQTRDRGSNEQFF.

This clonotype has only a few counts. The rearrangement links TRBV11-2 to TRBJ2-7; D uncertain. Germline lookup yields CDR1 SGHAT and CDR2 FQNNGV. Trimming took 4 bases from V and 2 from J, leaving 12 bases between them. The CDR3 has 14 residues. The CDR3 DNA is TGTGCCAGCAGCTCCACAACCATCCCCTACGAGCAGTACTTC. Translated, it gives CASSSTTIPYEQYF.

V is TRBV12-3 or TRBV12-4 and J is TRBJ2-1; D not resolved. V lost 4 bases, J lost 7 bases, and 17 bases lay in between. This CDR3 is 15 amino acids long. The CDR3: CASSYGYVSRNEQFF. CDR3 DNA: TGTGCCAGCAGTTACGGCTACGTGTCCCGGAATGAGCAGTTCTTC.

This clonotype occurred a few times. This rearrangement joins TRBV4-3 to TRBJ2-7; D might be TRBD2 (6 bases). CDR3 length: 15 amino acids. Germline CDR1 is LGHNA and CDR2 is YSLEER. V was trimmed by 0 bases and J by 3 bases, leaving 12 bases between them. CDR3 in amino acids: CASSQEAGTVYEQYF. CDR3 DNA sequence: TGCGCCAGCAGCCAAGAGGCCGGGACTGTCTACGAGCAGTACTTC.

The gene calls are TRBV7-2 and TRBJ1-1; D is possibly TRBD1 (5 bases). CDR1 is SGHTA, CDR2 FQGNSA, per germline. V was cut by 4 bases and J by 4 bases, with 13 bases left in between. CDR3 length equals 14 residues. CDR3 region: CASSSGRSPTEAFF. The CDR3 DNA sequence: TGTGCCAGCAGCTCAGGGCGCTCCCCCACTGAAGCTTTCTTT.

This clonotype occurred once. The CDR3: CASTLWGGYNEQFF. The CDR3 nucleotides read TGTGCCAGCACCTTGTGGGGGGGCTACAATGAGCAGTTCTTC. The rearrangement links TRBV27 to TRBJ2-1; TRBD2 matches at 7 bases. Trimming removed 7 bases from V and 3 bases from J; junction bases left unmatched: 6. The CDR3 spans 14 residues. CDR1 is MNHEY, CDR2 SMNVEV, per germline (reference sequence).

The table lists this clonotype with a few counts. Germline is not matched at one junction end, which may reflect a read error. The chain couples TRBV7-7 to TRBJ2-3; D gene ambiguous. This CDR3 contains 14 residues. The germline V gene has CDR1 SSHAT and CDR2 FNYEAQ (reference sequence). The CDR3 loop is CASSQDRYTDTQYF. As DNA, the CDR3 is TGTGCTAGCAGCCAAGACCGATACACAGATACGCAGTATTTT.

The CDR3 loop reads CASSLGKGRSYEQYF. As DNA, the CDR3 is TGTGCCAGCAGCCTAGGGAAGGGTCGGTCCTACGAGCAGTACTTC. This rearrangement joins TRBV3-1 to TRBJ2-7, with no clear D. Germline lookup yields CDR1 LGHDT and CDR2 YNNKEL (reference sequence). This CDR3 spans 15 amino acids. Trimming stripped 4 bases from V and 1 base from J, with 14 bases between.

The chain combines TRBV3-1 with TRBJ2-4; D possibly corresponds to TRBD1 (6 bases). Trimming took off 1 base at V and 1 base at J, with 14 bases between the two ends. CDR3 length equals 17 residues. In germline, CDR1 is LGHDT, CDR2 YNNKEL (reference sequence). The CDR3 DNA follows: TGTGCCAGCAGCCAAGGAGCTGGGGGCTTTGCCAAAAACATTCAGTACTTC. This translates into CASSQGAGGFAKNIQYF.

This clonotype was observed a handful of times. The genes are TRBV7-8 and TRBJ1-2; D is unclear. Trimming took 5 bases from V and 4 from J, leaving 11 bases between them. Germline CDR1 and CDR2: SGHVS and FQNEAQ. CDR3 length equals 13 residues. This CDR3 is CASSVGRSYGYTF. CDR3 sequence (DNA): TGTGCCAGCAGCGTAGGACGAAGCTATGGCTACACCTTC.

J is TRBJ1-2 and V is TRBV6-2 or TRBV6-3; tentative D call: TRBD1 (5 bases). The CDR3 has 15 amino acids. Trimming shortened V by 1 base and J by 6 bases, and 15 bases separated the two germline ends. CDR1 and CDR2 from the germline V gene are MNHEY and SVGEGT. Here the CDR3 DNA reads TGTGCCAGCAGTTACTGGGGCCGTACCTTAGATGGCTACACCTTC. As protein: CASSYWGRTLDGYTF.